This T cell receptor beta chain was sequenced during a study of CD8 T cells in ankylosing spondylitis. Findings and limits, study-wide: Seemingly distinctive of ankylosing spondylitis blood was a TCR beta motif formed by eight highly homologous variants. Clones linked to disease, bearing a CD8+ phenotype, were relatively rare in peripheral blood.

For this clonotype: The antigen is unknown.

Using quantitative 5'-RACE with molecular barcodes, the authors made TCR beta libraries. From the 5' RACE reads, TCRdb called clonotypes with MiXCR, one entry per CDR3 protein. This sample carries 200,000 to 250,000 distinct CDR3 sequences, about 18% of them seen once, and the ten largest clones take 40% to 50%. This CDR3 is built from 11 residues. With 6 bases removed from V and 6 bases from J, the gap between germline ends came to 12 bases. Germline V lookup: CDR1 SQVTM, CDR2 ANQGSEA. The material sequenced was blood, either unsorted or a sorted T cell fraction (not recorded which). The chain is built from TRBV29-1 and TRBJ2-7; TRBD1 might be the D (5 bases). The sequence came from a male donor with ankylosing spondylitis. CDR3 in DNA: TGCAGCGTAAGCCAGGGCGGCGAGCAGTACTTC. Translated: CSVSQGGEQYF.